What follows are 14 T cell receptor gamma chains derived from one specimen sequenced in a study of gamma-delta T cells after stem cell transplantation (dated by TCRdb to 2016 to 2017). Library generation was performed with RT-PCR. TCRdb shows the sequencer as Illumina MiSeq. After TCRdb called clones again from the public reads with CATT, rows with identical DNA were merged. This sample lists 1,500 to 2,000 gamma-chain clones; roughly 2% were detected once. Of the sample, just over 35% is held by the ten largest clones. The material sequenced was gamma-delta T cells. The receptor source for this set is a human donor. It is not recorded whose cells these are; they may come from a transplant donor.

This clone was counted between two and nine times. With a much larger clone just one base away, this may be a read error. This sample also contains other DNA sequences that code for the same CDR3. CDR3 residues: CALWEVSELGKKIKVF. Here the CDR3 DNA reads TGTGCCTTGTGGGAGGTGTCCGAGTTGGGCAAAAAAATCAAGGTATTT. The V and J genes are TRGV9 and TRGJP. CDR1 GITISATS and CDR2 ISYDGTV come from the germline V gene (reference sequence). The CDR3 covers 16 residues. V lost 0 bases and J lost 7; bases outside the gene matches: 3.

Judged by abundance, this clone is medium-sized (0.01 to 0.1%). V is TRGV9 and J is TRGJ1 or TRGJ2. This CDR3 has 12 amino acids. J lost 10 bases, V lost 0 bases, and 6 bases had no gene match. The V gene's germline CDR1 is GITISATS and CDR2 ISYDGTV (reference sequence). The CDR3, as DNA: TGTGCCTTGTGGGAGGTGCGGCTCAAGAAACTCTTT. It translates to CALWEVRLKKLF.

This clone was found a few times. The protein that TCRdb holds for this DNA derives from a much larger clone and differs from the translated DNA at residue 10, which likely indicates a read error; the protein shown here is translated from the DNA. This chain uses TRGV9 with TRGJP. This CDR3 spans 16 amino acids. Germline V gives CDR1 GITISATS, CDR2 ISYDGTV (reference sequence). The CDR3 nucleotides are TGTGCCTTGTGGGAGGTGCAAGAGTTGAGCAAAAAAATCAAGGTATTT. Encoded protein: CALWEVQELSKKIKVF.

This clone was counted only a few times. This may come from a read error, since a much larger clone is one base off. The chain couples TRGV3 to TRGJP2. Trimming cost V 5 bases and J 0 bases; bases outside gene matches: 15. Germline loops: CDR1 VTNTFY, CDR2 YDVSTARD (reference sequence). The CDR3 has 18 amino acids. CDR3 DNA sequence: TGTGCCACCTGGGGCATCCCAAATCTTTATAGTAGTGATTGGATCAAGACGTTT. Translation gives CATWGIPNLYSSDWIKTF.

Concerning this clone: It is likely a read error: a sequence one base away is far more abundant. Other DNA sequences within the sample encode an identical CDR3. The chain joins TRGV9 to TRGJP. CDR1 and CDR2 from the germline V gene are GITISATS and ISYDGTV (reference sequence). There are 17 residues in the CDR3. The trim removed 1 base at V and 5 bases at J, leaving 5 bases unmatched. CDR3: CALWEVQKELGKKIKVF. The DNA of the CDR3 is TGTGCCTTGTGGGAGGTACAAAAAGAGTTGGGCAAAAAAATCAAGGTATTT.

Sample share makes this clone medium-sized (0.01 to 0.1%). The V gene is TRGV2, the J gene TRGJ1 or TRGJ2. Germline CDR1 is EGSNGY and CDR2 is YDSYNSKV. Unmatched junction bases numbered 16, after V lost 0 bases and J lost 5 bases. This CDR3 has 17 residues. CDR3 bases: TGTGCCACCTGGGACGGGCCTCCGCTCCGAGATCATTATAAGAAACTCTTT. This codes for CATWDGPPLRDHYKKLF.

This clone is classed as medium-sized. The chain combines TRGV2 with TRGJ1 or TRGJ2. Trimming cost V 0 bases and J 11 bases; bases outside gene matches: 4. The CDR3 runs to 11 residues. CDR1 EGSNGY and CDR2 YDSYNSKV come from the germline V gene. CDR3 DNA sequence: TGTGCCACCTGGGACGGGCAGGAGAAACTCTTT. Protein product: CATWDGQEKLF.

J is TRGJP and V is TRGV9. V lost 4 bases to trimming and J lost 3 bases; unmatched junction nucleotides: 6. CDR3 length: 17 amino acids. Germline V gene data show CDR1 as GITISATS and CDR2 as ISYDGTV (reference sequence). CDR3 amino acids: CALWDGEQELGKKIKVF. The CDR3 nucleotides are TGTGCCTTGTGGGATGGGGAGCAAGAGTTGGGCAAAAAAATCAAGGTATTT.

Within the sample, this clone is medium-sized. Other DNA sequences from this sample encode an identical CDR3 as well. J is TRGJP and V is TRGV9. V shed 0 bases and J 7 bases; nucleotides not matched to a gene: 6. Germline-derived CDR1 and CDR2 are GITISATS and ISYDGTV (reference sequence). The CDR3 length is 17 residues. The CDR3 is CALWEVRGELGKKIKVF. CDR3 in DNA: TGTGCCTTGTGGGAGGTGCGGGGGGAGTTGGGCAAAAAAATCAAGGTATTT.

Sample share makes this clone medium-sized (0.01 to 0.1%). CDR3 sequence (DNA): TGTGCCACCTGGCCCCGTTATTATAAGAAACTCTTT. Its protein is CATWPRYYKKLF. The chain uses TRGV8 and TRGJ1 or TRGJ2. V lost 6 bases to trimming and J lost 3 bases; unmatched junction nucleotides: 5. The CDR3 covers 12 residues. The germline V gene has CDR1 VENAVY and CDR2 YDSYNSRV.

In regard to this clone: The likely explanation is a read error, given a far larger clone one base away. The chain combines TRGV2 with TRGJ1 or TRGJ2. Germline CDR1 is EGSNGY and CDR2 is YDSYNSKV. The CDR3 loop spans 10 amino acids. The trim removed 4 bases at V and 10 bases at J, leaving 4 bases unmatched. The CDR3 sequence is CATWEDKKLF. The CDR3 nucleotides are TGTGCCACCTGGGAGGACAAGAAACTCTTT.

This clone was observed a few times. The chain has TRGV9 and TRGJP. CDR3 length: 16 amino acids. Germline V gene data show CDR1 as GITISATS and CDR2 as ISYDGTV (reference sequence). The junction had 6 bases not matched to a gene; V was cut back by 0 bases and J by 10 bases. CDR3 in DNA: TGTGCCTTGTGGGAGGTGAGGTTTTTGGGCAAAAAAATCAAGGTATTT. The encoded protein is CALWEVRFLGKKIKVF.

About this clone itself: One base separates it from a far larger clone, so it is likely a read error. This CDR3 is also generated by other DNA sequences in the sample. The V and J genes are TRGV9 and TRGJP. Germline values: CDR1 GITISATS, CDR2 ISYDGTV (reference sequence). The CDR3 consists of 16 residues. The CDR3 DNA is TGTGCCTTGTGGGAGACCCAAGAGCTGGGCAAAAAAATCAAGGTATTT. Translating it yields CALWETQELGKKIKVF.

As to this clone: Being one base from a much bigger clone, this may be a read error. Other DNA sequences within the sample encode an identical CDR3. V and J are TRGV9 and TRGJP. CDR1 GITISATS and CDR2 ISYDGTV come from the germline V gene (reference sequence). The length of the CDR3 is 16 residues. DNA of the CDR3: TGTGCCCTGTGGGAGGTGCGTGAGTTGGGCAAAAAAATCAAGGTATTT. Translation gives CALWEVRELGKKIKVF.